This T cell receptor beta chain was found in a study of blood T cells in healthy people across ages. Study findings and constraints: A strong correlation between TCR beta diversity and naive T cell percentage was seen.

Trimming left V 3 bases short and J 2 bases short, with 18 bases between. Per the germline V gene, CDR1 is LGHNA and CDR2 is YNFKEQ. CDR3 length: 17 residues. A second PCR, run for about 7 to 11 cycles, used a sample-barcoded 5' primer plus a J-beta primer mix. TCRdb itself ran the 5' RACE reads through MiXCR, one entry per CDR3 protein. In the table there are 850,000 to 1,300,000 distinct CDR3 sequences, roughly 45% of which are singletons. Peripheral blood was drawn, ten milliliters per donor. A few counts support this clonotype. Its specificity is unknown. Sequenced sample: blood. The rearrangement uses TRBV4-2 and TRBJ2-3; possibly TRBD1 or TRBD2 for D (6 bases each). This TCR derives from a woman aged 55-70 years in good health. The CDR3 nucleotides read TGTGCCAGCAGCCAGGAACCACCGGGGGCCACCACAGATACGCAGTATTTT. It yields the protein CASSQEPPGATTDTQYF.